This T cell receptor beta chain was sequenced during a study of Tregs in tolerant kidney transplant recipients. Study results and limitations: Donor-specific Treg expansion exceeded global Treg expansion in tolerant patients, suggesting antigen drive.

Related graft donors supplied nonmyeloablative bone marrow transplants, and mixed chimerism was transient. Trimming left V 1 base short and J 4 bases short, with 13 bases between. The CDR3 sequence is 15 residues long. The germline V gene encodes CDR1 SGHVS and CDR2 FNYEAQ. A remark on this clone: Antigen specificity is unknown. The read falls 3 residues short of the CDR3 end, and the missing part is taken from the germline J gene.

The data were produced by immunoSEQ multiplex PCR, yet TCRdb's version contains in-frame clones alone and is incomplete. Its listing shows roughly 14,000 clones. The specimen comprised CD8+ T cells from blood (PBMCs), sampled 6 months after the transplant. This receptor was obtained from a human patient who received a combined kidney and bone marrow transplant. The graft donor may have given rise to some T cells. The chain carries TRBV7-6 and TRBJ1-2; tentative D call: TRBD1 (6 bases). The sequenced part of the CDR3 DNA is TGTGCCAGCAGCTTAGGGCAGGCAGGGGTCTATGGC. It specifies CASSLGQAGVYG. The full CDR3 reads CASSLGQAGVYGYTF.